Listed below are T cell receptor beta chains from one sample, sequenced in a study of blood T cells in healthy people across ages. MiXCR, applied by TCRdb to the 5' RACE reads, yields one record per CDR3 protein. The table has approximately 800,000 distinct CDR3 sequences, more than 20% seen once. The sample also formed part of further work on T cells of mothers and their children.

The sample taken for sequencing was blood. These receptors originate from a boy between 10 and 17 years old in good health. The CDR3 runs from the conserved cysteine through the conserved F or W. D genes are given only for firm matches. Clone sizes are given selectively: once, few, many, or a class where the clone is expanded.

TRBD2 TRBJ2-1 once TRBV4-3 TGCGCCAGCAGCCAAAGACCTAGCGGGAACATAGTCAATGAGCAGTTCTTC CASSQRPSGNIVNEQFF
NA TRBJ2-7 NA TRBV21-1 TGTGCCAGCAGCAAGGGCCGGCCGGTGGAGACAGGGGGACTCTACGAGCAGTACTTC CASSKGRPVETGGLYEQYF
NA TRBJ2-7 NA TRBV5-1 TGCGCCAGCAGCTTGTCGGCCAGGGTGGACGAGCAGTACTTC CASSLSARVDEQYF
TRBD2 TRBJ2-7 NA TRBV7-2 TGTGCCAGCAGCTTAGGGCTAGCGGGGGGCCTCTTGGCCTACGAGCAGTACTTC CASSLGLAGGLLAYEQYF
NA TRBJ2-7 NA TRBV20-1 TGCAGTGCTATTCCGGACAAAGAATACGAGCAGTACTTC CSAIPDKEYEQYF
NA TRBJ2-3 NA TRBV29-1 TGCAGCGTTGGCGGCGCAGATACGCAGTATTTT CSVGGADTQYF
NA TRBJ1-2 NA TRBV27 TGTGCCAGCACAAACAGGGACGGCTCTGGCTACACCTTC CASTNRDGSGYTF
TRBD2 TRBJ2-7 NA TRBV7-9 TGTGCCAGCAGCTCCCTCTCTGGGGTAGCGGGAGTGACCTACGAGCAGTACTTC CASSSLSGVAGVTYEQYF
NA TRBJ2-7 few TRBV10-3 TGTGCCATCAGGGACAGCTCCTACGAGCAGTACTTC CAIRDSSYEQYF
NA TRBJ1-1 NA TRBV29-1 TGCAGCGTCCTAGCGACAGAGGCTGAAGCTTTCTTT CSVLATEAEAFF
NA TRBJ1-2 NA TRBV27 TGTGCCAGCAGTTTATCGGCAGGGGACGCCTATGGCTACACCTTC CASSLSAGDAYGYTF
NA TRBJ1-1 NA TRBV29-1 TGCAGCGTTATCAGTCGGGTGAACACTGAAGCTTTCTTT CSVISRVNTEAFF
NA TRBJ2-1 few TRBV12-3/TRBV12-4 TGTGCCAGCAGCCAGGACGCCGGCCGTGAGCAGTTCTTC CASSQDAGREQFF
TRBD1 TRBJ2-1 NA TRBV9 TGTGCCAGCAGCGAGGGGGACAGAAACAATGAGCAGTTCTTC CASSEGDRNNEQFF
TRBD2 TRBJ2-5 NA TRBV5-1 TGCGCCAGCAGCTTGGCGCTAGCGGGAGCAGAGACCCAGTACTTC CASSLALAGAETQYF
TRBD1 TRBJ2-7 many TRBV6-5 TGTGCCAGCCGTAGGTCCGGGACAGGGGTCTACGAGCAGTACTTC CASRRSGTGVYEQYF
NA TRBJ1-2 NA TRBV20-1 TGCAGTGCTCCCGGACGGAACTATGGCTACACCTTC CSAPGRNYGYTF
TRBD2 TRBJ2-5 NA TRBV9 TGTGCCAGCAGCGTAGATGCGGGGGGGCCGGAGTTCTTC CASSVDAGGPEFF
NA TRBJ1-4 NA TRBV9 TGTGCCAGCAGCGAGAGGGGGGGAGAAAAACTGTTTTTT CASSERGGEKLFF
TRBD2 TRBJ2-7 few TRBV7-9 TGTGCCAGCAGCAAGCGGGGTCTCCCCTACGAGCAGTACTTC CASSKRGLPYEQYF
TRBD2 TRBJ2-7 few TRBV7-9 TGTGCCAGCAGCTCCGGGATAGCGGGGGTCTCAAGCTCCTACGAGCAGTACTTC CASSSGIAGVSSSYEQYF
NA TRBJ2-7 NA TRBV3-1 TGTGCCAGCAGACCGCAGGTGGCAGAAACTTGGTACTTC CASRPQVAETWYF
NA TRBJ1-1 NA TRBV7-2 TGTGCCAGCGGCTTAGTCGGGGACAAAGGTTCTGAAGCTTTCTTT CASGLVGDKGSEAFF
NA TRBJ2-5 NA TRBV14 TGTGCCAGCAGCCAAGATGAGGGGTTGGCCCAGTACTTC CASSQDEGLAQYF
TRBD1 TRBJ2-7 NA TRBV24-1 TGTGCCACCAGTGACGCCGGGACAGGGAACTACGAGCAGTACTTC CATSDAGTGNYEQYF
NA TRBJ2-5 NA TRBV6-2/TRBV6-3 TGTGCCAGCAGTTTTGGGATTAGAAGGACCCAGTACTTC CASSFGIRRTQYF
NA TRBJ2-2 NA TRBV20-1 TGCAGTGCTAAAGCAGGATACGGGGAGCTGTTTTTT CSAKAGYGELFF
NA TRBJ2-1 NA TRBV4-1 TGCGCCAGCAGCCAAGTAGCTAGCGTAGCCTACAATGAGCAGTTCTTC CASSQVASVAYNEQFF
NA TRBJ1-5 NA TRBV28 TGTGCCAGCAGTGGTGTGTCCACCGGCAATCAGCCCCAGCATTTT CASSGVSTGNQPQHF
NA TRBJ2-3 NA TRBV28 TGTGCCAGGCGGGGTGCGGATACGCAGTATTTT CARRGADTQYF
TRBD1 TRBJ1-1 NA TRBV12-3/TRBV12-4 TGTGCCAGCAGACAGGGGGCCCCTGAAGCTTTCTTT CASRQGAPEAFF
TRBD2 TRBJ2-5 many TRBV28 TGTGCCAGCAGTTTCCTAGCGGGCCAAGAGACCCAGTACTTC CASSFLAGQETQYF
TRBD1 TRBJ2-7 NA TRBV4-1 TGCGCCAGCAGCCTCGGACAGGGGGGGAACTACGAGCAGTACTTC CASSLGQGGNYEQYF
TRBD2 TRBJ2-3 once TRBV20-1 TGCAGCGCTGAGGGAAGGGTTAGCGGGGGTATCACAGATACGCAGTATTTT CSAEGRVSGGITDTQYF
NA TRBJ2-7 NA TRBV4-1 TGCGCCAGCAGCCAATCCCAGAAGGGCTCCTACGAGCAGTACTTC CASSQSQKGSYEQYF
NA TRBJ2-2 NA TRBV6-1 TGTGCCAGCAGTGGCGAGGGGCTGGGGACCGGGGAGCTGTTTTTT CASSGEGLGTGELFF
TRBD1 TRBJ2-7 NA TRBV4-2 TGTGCCAGCAGCCACCCCAGACAGGGGGGCCCCTACGAGCAGTACTTC CASSHPRQGGPYEQYF
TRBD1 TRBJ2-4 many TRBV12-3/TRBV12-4 TGTGCCAGCAGTGGACAGGGACGTGGTAGGGACATTCAGTACTTC CASSGQGRGRDIQYF
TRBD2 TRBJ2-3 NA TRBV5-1 TGCGCCAGCAGCTCGGGGGAGGCAAGACTAGCGGGAGATACGCAGTATTTT CASSSGEARLAGDTQYF
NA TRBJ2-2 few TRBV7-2 TGTGCCAGCACACGGAACACCGGGGAGCTGTTTTTT CASTRNTGELFF
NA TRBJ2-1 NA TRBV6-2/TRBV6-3 TGTGCCAGCAGTTACCCGGGTGGGCAGTTCTTC CASSYPGGQFF
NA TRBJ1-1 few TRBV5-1 TGCGCCAGCAGCTCGTACGGGACGGAGAACACTGAAGCTTTCTTT CASSSYGTENTEAFF
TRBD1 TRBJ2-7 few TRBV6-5 TGTGCCAGCAGTTCCCGGACAGGGGGTAGAGAAGAGCAGTACTTC CASSSRTGGREEQYF
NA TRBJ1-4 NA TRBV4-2 TGTGCCAGCAGCCAAGATAAGAGGTATAATGAAAAACTGTTTTTT CASSQDKRYNEKLFF
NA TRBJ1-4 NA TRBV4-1 TGCGCCAGCAACCAAGCGACCCCTAATGAAAAACTGTTTTTT CASNQATPNEKLFF
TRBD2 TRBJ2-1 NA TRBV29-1 TGCAGCGTCCCAGCGGGAGTATACAATGAGCAGTTCTTC CSVPAGVYNEQFF
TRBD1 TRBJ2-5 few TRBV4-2 TGTGCCAGCAGCCGGGACAGGGGAGAGGAGACCCAGTACTTC CASSRDRGEETQYF
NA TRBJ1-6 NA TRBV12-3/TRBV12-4 TGTGCCAGCAGTTTAGGGGGTCGCGCCTATAATTCACCCCTCCACTTT CASSLGGRAYNSPLHF
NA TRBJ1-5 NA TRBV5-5 TGTGCCAGCAGCCACGGGACCCCCGGCGGAGAGCCCCAGCATTTT CASSHGTPGGEPQHF
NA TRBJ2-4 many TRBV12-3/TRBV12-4 TGTGCCAGCAGCTTAGCCAAAAACATTCAGTACTTC CASSLAKNIQYF
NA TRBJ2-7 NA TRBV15 TGTGCCACCAGCAGAGAGTTGATCCACGAGCAGTACTTC CATSRELIHEQYF
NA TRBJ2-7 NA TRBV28 TGTGCCAGCAGTACCCCCGGACAGTTCTACGAGCAGTACTTC CASSTPGQFYEQYF
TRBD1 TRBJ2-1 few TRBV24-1 TGTGCCACCAGTGATGAGGACAGGGTAGAGCAGTTCTTC CATSDEDRVEQFF
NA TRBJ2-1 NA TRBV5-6 TGTGCCAGCAGCTACGACACGAGTGAGCAGTTCTTC CASSYDTSEQFF
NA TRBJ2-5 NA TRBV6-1 TGTGCCAGCAGTGAGGGGGCCTTTGGGGAGACCCAGTACTTC CASSEGAFGETQYF
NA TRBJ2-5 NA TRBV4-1 TGCGCCAGCAGCCCCATTTCGATGGGGGGCGAAACCCAGTACTTC CASSPISMGGETQYF
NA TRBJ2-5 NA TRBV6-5 TGTGCCAGCAGTTACTCGATCCCGGCCGGAAGGGGGTTCGGAGAGACCCAGTACTTC CASSYSIPAGRGFGETQYF